A single sample gave rise to the 2 T cell receptor beta chains below, sequenced in a study of blood T cell repertoires in COVID-19. Profiling relied on immunoSEQ multiplex PCR, and the TCRdb table lists in-frame clones only, not all of them. Here the sample spans hundreds of thousands of clones, about four fifths being singletons. Sample: peripheral blood. Receptor source: a woman of 80 years or more with COVID-19, enrolled during active disease.

This clone was counted at least ten times. This rearrangement joins TRBV29-1 to TRBJ1-1, with D possibly matching TRBD1 (6 bases). Trimming took off 6 bases at V and 2 bases at J, with 16 bases between the two ends. Germline CDR1 reads SQVTM; CDR2 reads ANQGSEA. The CDR3 sequence is 14 residues long. The CDR3 loop reads CSVRTGSGNTEAFF. The CDR3 nucleotides are TGCAGCGTGAGAACAGGGAGTGGTAACACTGAAGCTTTCTTT.

The DNA for the CDR3 is TGTGCCATCAGTGAGGAGGTAGACTATGGCTACACCTTC. Residues: CAISEEVDYGYTF. The chain employs TRBV10-3 and TRBJ1-2; D is ambiguous. Trimming stripped 2 bases from V and 3 bases from J, with 7 bases between. There are 13 residues in the CDR3. Germline V gene sequence: CDR1 ENHRY, CDR2 SYGVKD.